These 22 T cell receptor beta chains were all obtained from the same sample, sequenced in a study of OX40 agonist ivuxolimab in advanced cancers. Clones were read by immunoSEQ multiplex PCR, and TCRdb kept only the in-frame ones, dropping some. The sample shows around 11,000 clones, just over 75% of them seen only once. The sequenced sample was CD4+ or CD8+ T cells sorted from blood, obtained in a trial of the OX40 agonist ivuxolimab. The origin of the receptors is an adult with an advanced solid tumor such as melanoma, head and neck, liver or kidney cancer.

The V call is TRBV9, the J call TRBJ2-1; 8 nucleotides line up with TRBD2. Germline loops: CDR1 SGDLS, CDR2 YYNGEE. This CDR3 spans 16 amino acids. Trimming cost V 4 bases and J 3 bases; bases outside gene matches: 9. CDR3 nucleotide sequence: TGTGCCAGCAGCCCCAAACTAGCGGAAGTCTACAATGAGCAGTTCTTC. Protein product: CASSPKLAEVYNEQFF. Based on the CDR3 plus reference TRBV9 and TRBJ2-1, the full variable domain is DSGVTQTPKHLITATGQRVTLRCSPRSGDLSVYWYQQSLDQGLQFLIQYYNGEERAKGNILERFSAQQFPDLHSELNLSSLELGDSALYFCASSPKLAEVYNEQFFGPGTRLTVL.

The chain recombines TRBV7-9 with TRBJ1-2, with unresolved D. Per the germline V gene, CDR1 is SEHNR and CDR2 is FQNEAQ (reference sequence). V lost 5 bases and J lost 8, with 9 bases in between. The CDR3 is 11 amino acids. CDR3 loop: CASSPPEGYTF. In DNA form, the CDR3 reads TGTGCCAGCAGCCCGCCAGAGGGCTACACCTTC.

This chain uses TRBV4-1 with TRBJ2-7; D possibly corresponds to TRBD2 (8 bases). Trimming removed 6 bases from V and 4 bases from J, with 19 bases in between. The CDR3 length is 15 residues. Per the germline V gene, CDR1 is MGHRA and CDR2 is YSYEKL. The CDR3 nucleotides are TGCGCCAGCAGGGTAGCGGGGACAGAAGTATACGAGCAGTACTTC. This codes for CASRVAGTEVYEQYF.

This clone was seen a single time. The CDR3 protein is CASSQEDGELFF. The CDR3 region has the DNA TGTGCCAGCAGCCAAGAGGATGGGGAGCTGTTTTTT. This sequence joins TRBV4-2 and TRBJ2-2; D is ambiguous. The germline CDR1 and CDR2 sequences are LGHNA and YNFKEQ. V was shortened by 0 bases and J by 8 bases, with 4 bases between the two germline ends. This CDR3 comprises 12 residues.

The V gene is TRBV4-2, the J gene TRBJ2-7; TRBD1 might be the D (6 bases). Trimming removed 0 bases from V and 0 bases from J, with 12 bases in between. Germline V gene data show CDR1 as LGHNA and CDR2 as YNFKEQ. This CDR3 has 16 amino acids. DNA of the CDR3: TGTGCCAGCAGCCAAGAATCGCAGGGGAGCTCCTACGAGCAGTACTTC. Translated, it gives CASSQESQGSSYEQYF.

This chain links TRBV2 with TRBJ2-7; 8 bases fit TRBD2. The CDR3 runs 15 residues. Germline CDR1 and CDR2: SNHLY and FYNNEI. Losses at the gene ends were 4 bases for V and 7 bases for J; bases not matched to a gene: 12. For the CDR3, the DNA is TGTGCCAGCAGTGCCAGACTAGCGCGCGGAGGGGAGCAGTACTTC. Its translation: CASSARLARGGEQYF. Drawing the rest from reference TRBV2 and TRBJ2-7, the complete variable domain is EPEVTQTPSHQVTQMGQEVILRCVPISNHLYFYWYRQILGQKVEFLVSFYNNEISEKSEIFDDQFSVERPDGSNFTLKIRSTKLEDSAMYFCASSARLARGGEQYFGPGTRLTVT.

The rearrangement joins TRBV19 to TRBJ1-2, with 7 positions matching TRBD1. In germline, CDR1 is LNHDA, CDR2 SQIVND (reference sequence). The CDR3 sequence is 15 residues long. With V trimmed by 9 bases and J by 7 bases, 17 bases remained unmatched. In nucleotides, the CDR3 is TGTGCCAGCGAAATCCCGGGACAGCCTTTTGTTGGCTACACCTTC. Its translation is CASEIPGQPFVGYTF.

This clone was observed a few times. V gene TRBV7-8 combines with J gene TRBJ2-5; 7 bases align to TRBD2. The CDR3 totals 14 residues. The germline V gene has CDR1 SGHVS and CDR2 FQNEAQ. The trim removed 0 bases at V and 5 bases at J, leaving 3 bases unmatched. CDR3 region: CASSLAGGMETQYF. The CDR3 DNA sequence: TGTGCCAGCAGCTTAGCGGGAGGGATGGAGACCCAGTACTTC. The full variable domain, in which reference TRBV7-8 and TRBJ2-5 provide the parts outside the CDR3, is GAGVSQSPRYKVAKRGQDVALRCDPISGHVSLFWYQQALGQGPEFLTYFQNEAQLDKSGLPSDRFFAERPEGSVSTLKIQRTQQEDSAVYLCASSLAGGMETQYFGPGTRLLVL.

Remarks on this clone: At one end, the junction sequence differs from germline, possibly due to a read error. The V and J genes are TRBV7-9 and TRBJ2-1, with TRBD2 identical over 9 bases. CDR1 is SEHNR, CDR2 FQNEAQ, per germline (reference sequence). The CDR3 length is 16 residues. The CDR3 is CASSLVPSGAYNEQFF. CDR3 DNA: TGTGCCAGCAGCTTAGTTCCTAGCGGGGCCTATAATGAGCAGTTCTTC.

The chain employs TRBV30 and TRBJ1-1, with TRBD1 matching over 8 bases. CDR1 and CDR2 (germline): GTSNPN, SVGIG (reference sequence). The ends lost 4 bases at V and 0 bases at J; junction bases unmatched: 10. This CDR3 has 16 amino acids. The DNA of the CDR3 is TGTGCCTGGAAAGGGACAGGTAATCGCATGAACACTGAAGCTTTCTTT. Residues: CAWKGTGNRMNTEAFF.

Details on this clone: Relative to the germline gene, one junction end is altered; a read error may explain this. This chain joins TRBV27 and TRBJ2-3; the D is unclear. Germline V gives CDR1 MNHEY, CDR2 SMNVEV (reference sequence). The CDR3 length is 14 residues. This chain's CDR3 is CTSSFGPSTDTQYF. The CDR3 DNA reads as TGTACCAGCAGTTTCGGACCAAGCACAGATACGCAGTATTTT.

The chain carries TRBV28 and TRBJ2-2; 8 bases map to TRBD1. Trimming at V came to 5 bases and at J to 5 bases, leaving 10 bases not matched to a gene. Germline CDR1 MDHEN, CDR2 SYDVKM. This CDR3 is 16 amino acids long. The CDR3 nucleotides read TGTGCCAGCAGTCTGATGACAGGGGTGGAAACCGGGGAGCTGTTTTTT. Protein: CASSLMTGVETGELFF. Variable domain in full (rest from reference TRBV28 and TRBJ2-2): DVKVTQSSRYLVKRTGEKVFLECVQDMDHENMFWYRQDPGLGLRLIYFSYDVKMKEKGDIPEGYSVSREKKERFSLILESASTNQTSMYLCASSLMTGVETGELFFGEGSRLTVL.

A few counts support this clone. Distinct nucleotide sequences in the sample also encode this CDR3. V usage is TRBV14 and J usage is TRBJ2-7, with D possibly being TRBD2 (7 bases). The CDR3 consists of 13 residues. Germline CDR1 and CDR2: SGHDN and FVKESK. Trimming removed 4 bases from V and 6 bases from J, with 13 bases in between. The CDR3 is CASSLRGASEQYF. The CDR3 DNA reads TGTGCCAGCAGCCTCCGGGGGGCTAGCGAGCAGTACTTC. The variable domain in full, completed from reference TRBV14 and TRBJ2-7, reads EAGVTQFPSHSVIEKGQTVTLRCDPISGHDNLYWYRRVMGKEIKFLLHFVKESKQDESGMPNNRFLAERTGGTYSTLKVQPAELEDSGVYFCASSLRGASEQYFGPGTRLTVT.

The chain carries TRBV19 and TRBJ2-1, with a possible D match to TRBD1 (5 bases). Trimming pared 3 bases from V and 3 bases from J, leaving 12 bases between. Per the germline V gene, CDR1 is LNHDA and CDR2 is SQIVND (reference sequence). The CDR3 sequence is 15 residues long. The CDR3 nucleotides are TGTGCCAGTAGTATGGGGCCAGTTGACTACAATGAGCAGTTCTTC. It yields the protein CASSMGPVDYNEQFF.

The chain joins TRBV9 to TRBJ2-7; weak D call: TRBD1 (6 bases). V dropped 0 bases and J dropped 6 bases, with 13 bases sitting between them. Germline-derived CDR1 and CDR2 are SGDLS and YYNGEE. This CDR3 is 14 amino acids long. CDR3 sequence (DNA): TGTGCCAGCAGCGTAGCTTACAGGGCGGGCGAGCAGTACTTC. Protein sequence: CASSVAYRAGEQYF.

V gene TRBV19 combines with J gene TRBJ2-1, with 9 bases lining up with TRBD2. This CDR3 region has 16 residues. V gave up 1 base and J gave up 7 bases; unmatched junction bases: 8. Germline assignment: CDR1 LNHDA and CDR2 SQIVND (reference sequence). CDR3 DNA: TGTGCCAGTAGTATAGTGGCTAGCGGGATCTTTAATGAGCAGTTCTTC. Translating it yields CASSIVASGIFNEQFF.

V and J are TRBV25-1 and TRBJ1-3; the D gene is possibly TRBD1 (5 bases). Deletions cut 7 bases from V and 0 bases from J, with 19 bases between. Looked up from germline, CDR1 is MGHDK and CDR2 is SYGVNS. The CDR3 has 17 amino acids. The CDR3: CASTYGGGPYSGNTIYF. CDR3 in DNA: TGTGCCAGCACCTATGGGGGAGGGCCCTACTCTGGAAACACCATATATTTT.

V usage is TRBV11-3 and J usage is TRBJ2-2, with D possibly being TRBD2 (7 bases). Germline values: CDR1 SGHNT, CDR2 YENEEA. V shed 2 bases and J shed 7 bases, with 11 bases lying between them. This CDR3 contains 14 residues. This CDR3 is CASSLRGANGELFF. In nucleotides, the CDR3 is TGTGCCAGCAGCTTACGGGGGGCAAACGGGGAGCTGTTTTTT.

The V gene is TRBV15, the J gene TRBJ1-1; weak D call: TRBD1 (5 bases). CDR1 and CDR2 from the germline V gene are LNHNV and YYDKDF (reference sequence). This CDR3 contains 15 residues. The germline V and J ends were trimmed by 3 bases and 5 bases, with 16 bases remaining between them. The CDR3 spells CATSRLRGFGTEAFF. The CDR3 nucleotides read TGTGCCACCAGCAGGCTAAGGGGTTTCGGGACTGAAGCTTTCTTT.

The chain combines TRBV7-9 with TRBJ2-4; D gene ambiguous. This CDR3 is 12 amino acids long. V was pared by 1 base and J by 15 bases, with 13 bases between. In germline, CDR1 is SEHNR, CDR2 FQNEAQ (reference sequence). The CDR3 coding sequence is TGTGCCAGCAGCTTAGAATCCAACCCGGCGTACTTC. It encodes CASSLESNPAYF.

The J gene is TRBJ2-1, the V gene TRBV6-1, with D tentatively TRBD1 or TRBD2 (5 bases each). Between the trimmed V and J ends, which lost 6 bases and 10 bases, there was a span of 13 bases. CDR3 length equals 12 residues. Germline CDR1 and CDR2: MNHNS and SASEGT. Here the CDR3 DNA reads TGTGCCAGCAGGGGGGTGGGGATGGAGCAGTTCTTC. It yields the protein CASRGVGMEQFF.

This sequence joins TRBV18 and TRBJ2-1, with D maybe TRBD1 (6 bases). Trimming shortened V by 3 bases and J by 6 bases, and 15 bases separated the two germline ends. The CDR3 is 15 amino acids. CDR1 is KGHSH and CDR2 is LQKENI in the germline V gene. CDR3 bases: TGTGCCAGCTCACCCCTAGATACAGGGATCAATGAGCAGTTCTTC. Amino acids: CASSPLDTGINEQFF.